This T cell receptor beta chain was recovered during a study of T cells in pancreatic ductal adenocarcinoma. The selected patients with pancreatic ductal adenocarcinoma had surgery but no neoadjuvant therapy. Sequenced by immunoSEQ multiplex PCR; TCRdb stores in-frame clones only, minus some. The sample lists more than 85,000 clones; nearly 95% were seen once. This CDR3 comprises 13 residues. In germline, CDR1 is GTSNPN, CDR2 SVGIG (reference sequence). The germline V and J ends were trimmed by 2 bases and 4 bases, with 11 bases remaining between them. Study-wide results and limits: This surgical cohort overrepresents the minority presenting with early-stage disease. Mean clonality was approximately 0.11 in tumors and 0.065 to 0.075 in blood, not significantly different.

In regard to this clone: As yet, its antigen is unknown.

The rearrangement links TRBV30 to TRBJ2-5; possible D gene TRBD1, 5 bases. This receptor was obtained from a human donor with pancreatic ductal adenocarcinoma. The sequenced material came from PBMCs. Written as DNA, the CDR3 is TGTGCCTGGAGTCTAGGGGCCGTAGAGACCCAGTACTTC. Its translation: CAWSLGAVETQYF.